This T cell receptor (beta chain) was sequenced during a study of blood T cell repertoires in COVID-19. The CDR3 is 15 residues long. The germline V gene encodes CDR1 KGHSH and CDR2 LQKENI. The ends were cut back, 2 bases at V and 5 bases at J, with 14 bases in the middle. Sequencing used immunoSEQ multiplex PCR; TCRdb keeps in-frame clones, though not all of them. The table includes 200,000 or so clones, around 90% detected once. This rearrangement joins TRBV18 to TRBJ2-3, with D perhaps matching TRBD1 (5 bases). This sequence was found in an older man with acute or convalescent COVID-19. Sample: peripheral blood. CDR3 loop: CASSPTEQARDTQYF. The CDR3 bases are TGTGCCAGCTCACCAACTGAACAGGCGAGAGATACGCAGTATTTT.